This T cell receptor (beta chain) is from a study of cytomegalovirus exposure and HLA in healthy donors (dated by TCRdb to about 2017). About the study as a whole: According to a later analysis, one platform produced both the roughly 110 validation repertoires and the approximately 600 repertoires of the first cohort. To predict cytomegalovirus infection status, the study combined high-throughput TCR immunosequencing, statistical association of individual TCRs with disease status, and machine learning. The aim of the study was to test whether cataloging public T cell receptors could identify signatures of past pathogen exposure. In addition to the first cohort of about 650 subjects, a separate validation cohort of under 150 different subjects was used. Broad study findings and their caveats: Subsequent analysis determined that TCRs grouped into clusters in the first cohort also showed a tendency toward co-occurrence across the 130 or so validation repertoires, and approximately 93% of cluster scores exceeded 0. In the study, some 160 TCR beta chains were listed as associated with cytomegalovirus. Most TCR sequences were seen in very few donors, while some public TCRs were found in many individuals. In both the original and validation cohorts, the classifier was reported to diagnose cytomegalovirus status with high specificity and sensitivity. In vitro tests confirmed that a few of the cytomegalovirus-associated TCR beta chains recognize cytomegalovirus antigens. The authors suggested that the approach could potentially be generalized to other disease states and immunological phenotypes. All 120 repertoires were used to score co-occurrence in the validation cohort in a later analysis, because that analysis had no HLA typing for the cohort.

The library was prepared using the immunoSEQ multiplex PCR assay. As for how the authors treated the data: A statistical classification framework was built for diagnosing cytomegalovirus status from the catalog of TCR beta chain sequences. TCRdb mirrors the immuneACCESS table, restricted to in-frame sequences. Some clones are absent from its copies; in checked studies, under half trace to an unresolved V gene, and the reason for the others is unknown. V, J and clone size reflect that table, while D and trimming were determined from the DNA. This sample lists 130,000 to 150,000 clones; 88% were detected once. 7.5% to 8.5% of the sample goes to the ten largest clones. This clone was observed a single time. It lacks a known antigen. No quality values exist for individual bases; no much larger clone is one base distant. The donors were included in the validation cohort of over a hundred subjects, a group kept apart from the approximately 690-subject first cohort.

The sequence was collected from a young woman in good health and CMV-seropositive. The sequencing sample was made of PBMCs.

The CDR3 region: CASSQDLHRGNTEAFF. The nucleotide sequence is given as TGCGCCAGCAGCCAAGATCTCCATAGGGGAAACACTGAAGCTTTCTTT. The chain couples TRBV4-3 to TRBJ1-1; a tentative D call is TRBD1 (5 bases match). The CDR3 spans 16 residues, from the cysteine through the phenylalanine. Kept here is only the CDR3 DNA, which spans 48 bases and is read in frame from base 1. V gives up 0 bases and J gives up 2 bases, and the segment between their germline ends measures 13 bases. From the germline V gene, CDR1 is LGHNA and CDR2 is YSLEER.